The TCR beta chain under discussion was sequenced for a study of metastatic and nonmetastatic thyroid tumors. In the study overall: Repertoires of blood and of tissue (tumor or nodule) from malignant and benign thyroid patients were compared.

This clone was counted ten times or more. Original data processing: A classifier of distant metastasis in papillary thyroid cancer was built from CDR3 differences (across clinicopathological groups). With MiXCR, TCRdb called clones anew from the PCR reads. The V and J calls and clone size are TCRdb's, not the authors'. The sample holds tens of thousands of clones, roughly 9.7% seen once. The entire patient cohort was treatment-naive prior to thyroid surgery. Germline V gene lookup returns CDR1 ENHRY and CDR2 SYGVKD. Germline trimming cut 4 bases from V and 3 bases from J; bases unmatched to any gene: 1. CDR3 length: 14 amino acids.

V is TRBV10-3 and J is TRBJ1-5, with 9 bases lining up with TRBD1. The source is a female donor with papillary thyroid cancer or a benign thyroid nodule (not recorded which). Some clones in this sample may be carry-over from other donors' samples. Sequenced input: blood. CDR3 in amino acids: CAISGDRDNQPQHF. The DNA for the CDR3 is TGTGCCATCAGTGGGGACAGGGACAATCAGCCCCAGCATTTT.